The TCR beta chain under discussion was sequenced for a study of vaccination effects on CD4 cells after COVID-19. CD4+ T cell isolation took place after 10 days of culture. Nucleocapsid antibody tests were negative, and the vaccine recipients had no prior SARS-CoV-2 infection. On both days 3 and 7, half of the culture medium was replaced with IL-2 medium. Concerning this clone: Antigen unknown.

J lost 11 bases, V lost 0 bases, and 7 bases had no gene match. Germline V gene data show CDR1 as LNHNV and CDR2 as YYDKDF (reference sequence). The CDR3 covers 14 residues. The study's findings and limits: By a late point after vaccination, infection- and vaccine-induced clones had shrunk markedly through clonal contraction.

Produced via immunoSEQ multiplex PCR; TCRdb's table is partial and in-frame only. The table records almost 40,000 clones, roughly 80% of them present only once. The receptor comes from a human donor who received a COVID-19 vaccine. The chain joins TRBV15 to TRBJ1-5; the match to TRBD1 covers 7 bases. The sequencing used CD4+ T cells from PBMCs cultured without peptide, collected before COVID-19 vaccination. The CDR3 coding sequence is TGTGCCACCAGCAGAGATCCGGGGACAGATGCCCAGCATTTT. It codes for CATSRDPGTDAQHF.